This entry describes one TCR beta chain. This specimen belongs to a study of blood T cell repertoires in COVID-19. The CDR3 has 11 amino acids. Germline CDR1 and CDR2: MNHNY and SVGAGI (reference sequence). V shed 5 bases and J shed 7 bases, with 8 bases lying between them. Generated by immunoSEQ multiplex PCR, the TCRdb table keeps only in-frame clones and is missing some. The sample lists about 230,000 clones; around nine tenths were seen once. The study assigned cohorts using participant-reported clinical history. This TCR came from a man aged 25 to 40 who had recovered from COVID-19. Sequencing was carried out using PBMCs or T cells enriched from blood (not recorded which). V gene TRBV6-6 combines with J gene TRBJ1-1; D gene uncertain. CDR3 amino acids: CASSHQIEAFF. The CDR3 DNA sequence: TGTGCCAGCAGTCACCAGATTGAAGCTTTCTTT.